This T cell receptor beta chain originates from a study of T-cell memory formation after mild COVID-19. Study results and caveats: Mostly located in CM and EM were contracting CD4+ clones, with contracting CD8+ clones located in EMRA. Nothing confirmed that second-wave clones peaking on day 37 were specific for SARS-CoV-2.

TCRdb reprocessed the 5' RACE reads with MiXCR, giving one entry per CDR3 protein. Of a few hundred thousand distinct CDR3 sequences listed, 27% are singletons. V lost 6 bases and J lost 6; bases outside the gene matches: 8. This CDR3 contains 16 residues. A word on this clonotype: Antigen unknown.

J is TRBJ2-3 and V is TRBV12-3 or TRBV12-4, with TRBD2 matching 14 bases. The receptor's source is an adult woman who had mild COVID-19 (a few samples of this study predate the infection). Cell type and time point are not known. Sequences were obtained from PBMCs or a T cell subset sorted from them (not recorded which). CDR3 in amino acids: CASSSSWTSGGDTQYF. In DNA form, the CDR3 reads TGTGCCAGCAGCTCTTCCTGGACTAGCGGGGGGGATACGCAGTATTTT.